Below are 15 T cell receptor beta chains sequenced from a single sample in a study of T cell changes during pregnancy in multiple sclerosis. The data were produced by immunoSEQ multiplex PCR, yet TCRdb's version contains in-frame clones alone and is incomplete. Of about 28,000 clones listed, approximately 88% were seen once; the top ten hold around 0.59%. This specimen consisted of CD4+ T cells from peripheral blood mononuclear cells, obtained in the first trimester of pregnancy. The source is a female donor in good health, enrolled as a control in a pregnancy study.

The chain couples TRBV28 to TRBJ1-2; TRBD1 might be the D (6 bases). The germline gives CDR1 MDHEN, CDR2 SYDVKM. V gave up 3 bases and J gave up 2 bases, with 13 bases separating them. The CDR3 length is 15 residues. Here the CDR3 reads CASSFPAGQNYGYTF. The DNA for the CDR3 is TGTGCCAGCAGTTTCCCCGCCGGACAGAACTATGGCTACACCTTC.

The genes are TRBV28 and TRBJ2-5; D ambiguous. The germline V gene encodes CDR1 MDHEN and CDR2 SYDVKM. The ends were cut back, 7 bases at V and 1 base at J, with 10 bases in the middle. The CDR3 is 13 amino acids. In DNA, the CDR3 is TGTGCCAGCAACCCAAGACTCCAAGAGACCCAGTACTTC. It is translated as CASNPRLQETQYF.

The chain uses TRBV28 and TRBJ1-3; tentative D call: TRBD1 (5 bases). Per the germline V gene, CDR1 is MDHEN and CDR2 is SYDVKM. The V and J ends lost 4 bases and 0 bases respectively, with 16 bases between them. The CDR3 is 17 residues long. The DNA for the CDR3 is TGTGCCAGCAGTTCAGCGGGCAGGGAACCCTCTGGAAACACCATATATTTT. Translated: CASSSAGREPSGNTIYF.

The CDR3 DNA follows: TGCAGTGCTAGCGCGGGACAGAAGGCTTTCTTT. Encoded protein: CSASAGQKAFF. The chain is built from TRBV20-1 and TRBJ1-1, with 7 bases identical to TRBD1. J lost 11 bases, V lost 3 bases, and 6 bases had no gene match. Germline CDR1 is DFQATT and CDR2 is SNEGSKA (reference sequence). The CDR3 covers 11 residues.

V and J are TRBV10-3 and TRBJ1-2; D might be TRBD1 (6 bases). Trimming cost V 6 bases and J 5 bases, with 13 bases left between them. CDR1 and CDR2 from the germline V gene are ENHRY and SYGVKD. This CDR3 spans 13 amino acids. The CDR3 nucleotides read TGTGCCATCAGGGGGGGGGCCTCATATGGCTACACCTTC. This codes for CAIRGGASYGYTF.

This clone was seen a handful of times. V is TRBV28 and J is TRBJ1-2; 9 bases line up with TRBD1. Germline V gene lookup returns CDR1 MDHEN and CDR2 SYDVKM. The J segment lost 4 bases and the V segment lost 6 bases, leaving 9 bases of the junction unmatched. The CDR3 sequence is 15 residues long. As DNA, the CDR3 is TGTGCCAGCAGCCATGGGACAGGGAAACTCTATGGCTACACCTTC. Protein product: CASSHGTGKLYGYTF.

V and J are TRBV19 and TRBJ2-2; tentative D call: TRBD1 (5 bases). The CDR3 covers 12 residues. V was shortened by 6 bases and J by 6 bases, with 8 bases between the two germline ends. Germline V gene data show CDR1 as LNHDA and CDR2 as SQIVND (reference sequence). The CDR3 DNA reads as TGTGCCAGTAGCCCACAGGCCGGGGAGCTGTTTTTT. This translates into CASSPQAGELFF.

V and J are TRBV6-5 and TRBJ2-5, with a possible D match to TRBD2 (5 bases). The CDR3 is made up of 13 amino acids. V was trimmed by 6 bases and J by 4 bases, leaving 12 bases between them. The V gene's germline CDR1 is MNHEY and CDR2 SVGAGI. The CDR3 DNA is TGTGCCAGCAGGAGGGAGCCCCCAGAGACCCAGTACTTC. It specifies CASRREPPETQYF.

In its sample, this clone was seen a few times. This chain joins TRBV28 and TRBJ1-1, with 8 bases lining up with TRBD1. Germline CDR1 is MDHEN and CDR2 is SYDVKM. The V segment lost 6 bases and the J segment 1 base; nucleotides outside the gene matches: 7. The CDR3 spans 15 residues. CDR3 loop: CASRIFGQGNTEAFF. The CDR3, as DNA: TGTGCCAGCAGGATTTTCGGACAGGGGAACACTGAAGCTTTCTTT.

This chain connects TRBV10-3 to TRBJ2-1; 9 bases align to TRBD2. The CDR3 spans 15 residues. From germline, CDR1 is ENHRY and CDR2 SYGVKD. V was pared by 3 bases and J by 7 bases, with 7 bases of the junction left unmatched. The CDR3 nucleotides read TGTGCCATCAGTGATTTGGCGGGAGGGCGGAATGAGCAGTTCTTC. Protein product: CAISDLAGGRNEQFF.

The DNA of the CDR3 is TGTGCCAGCAGCCCGGGCTCCGGCCCAGGGCAAGGCTACACCTTC. Translation: CASSPGSGPGQGYTF. This chain joins TRBV7-2 and TRBJ1-2, with a tentative D call TRBD1 (5 bases). Germline V gene sequence: CDR1 SGHTA, CDR2 FQGNSA. The V end lost 5 bases, the J end lost 8 bases, and 21 bases lay between the germline ends. The CDR3 is 15 amino acids.

The J gene is TRBJ1-1, the V gene TRBV15; possible D gene TRBD1, 5 bases. CDR3 length: 14 amino acids. Germline values: CDR1 LNHNV, CDR2 YYDKDF (reference sequence). The ends were cut back, 0 bases at V and 6 bases at J, with 11 bases in the middle. CDR3 nucleotide sequence: TGTGCCACCAGCAGAGATCAAGGAGGGGCTGAAGCTTTCTTT. Protein: CATSRDQGGAEAFF.

The chain links TRBV28 to TRBJ1-2; D perhaps matches TRBD1 (5 bases). The CDR3 runs 13 residues. The germline CDR1 and CDR2 sequences are MDHEN and SYDVKM. Trimming stripped 3 bases from V and 5 bases from J, with 10 bases between. The CDR3 DNA sequence: TGTGCCAGCAGTTTCGGGGGAGCGTATGGCTACACCTTC. As protein: CASSFGGAYGYTF.

The CDR3 spells CASSYGSGWDTEAFF. CDR3 bases: TGTGCCAGCAGTTACGGGTCGGGATGGGACACTGAAGCTTTCTTT. The genes are TRBV6-5 and TRBJ1-1; D remains ambiguous. The V and J ends lost 2 bases and 3 bases respectively, with 13 bases between them. Germline V gene sequence: CDR1 MNHEY, CDR2 SVGAGI. The CDR3 has 15 residues.

J is TRBJ2-7 and V is TRBV4-2; 10 bases agree with TRBD1. V lost 2 bases and J lost 3; bases outside the gene matches: 1. Germline loops: CDR1 LGHNA, CDR2 YNFKEQ. The CDR3 has 14 residues. The CDR3 sequence: CASSQRDRGYEQYF. In DNA form, the CDR3 reads TGTGCCAGCAGCCAACGGGACAGGGGCTACGAGCAGTACTTC.